This T cell receptor beta chain was captured by sequencing in a study of cytomegalovirus exposure and HLA in healthy donors. There are a few counts of this clone. Its antigen is unidentified. Unmatched junction bases numbered 11, after V lost 6 bases and J lost 5 bases. This CDR3 is built from 15 residues. CDR1 is MDHEN and CDR2 is SYDVKM in the germline V gene. Findings and limits, study-wide: Cytomegalovirus association was assigned to 170 or so TCR beta chains.

PCR employed 60 Vbeta and 13 Jbeta primers. The assay was immunoSEQ multiplex PCR, and TCRdb's table has in-frame clones only and misses some. The repertoire holds some 120,000 clones, with approximately 10% as singletons. Sequencing used PBMCs. This chain connects TRBV28 to TRBJ2-7; 9 positions match TRBD1. The receptor's source is a woman aged 18 to 35 in good health and CMV-seropositive. In DNA form, the CDR3 reads TGTGCCAGCAGCGGAAACGGACAGGGGCTAAACGAGCAGTACTTC. Protein sequence: CASSGNGQGLNEQYF.